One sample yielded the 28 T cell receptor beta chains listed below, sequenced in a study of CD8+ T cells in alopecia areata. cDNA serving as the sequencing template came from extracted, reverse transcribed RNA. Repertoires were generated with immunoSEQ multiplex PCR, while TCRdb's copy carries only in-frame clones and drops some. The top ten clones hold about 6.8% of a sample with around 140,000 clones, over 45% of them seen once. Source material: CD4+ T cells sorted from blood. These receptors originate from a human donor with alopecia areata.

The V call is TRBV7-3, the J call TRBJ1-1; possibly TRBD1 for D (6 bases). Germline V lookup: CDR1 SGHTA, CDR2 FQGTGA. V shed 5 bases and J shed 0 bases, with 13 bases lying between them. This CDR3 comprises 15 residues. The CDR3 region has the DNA TGTGCCAGCAGCCTACAGGGTACGATGAACACTGAAGCTTTCTTT. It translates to CASSLQGTMNTEAFF.

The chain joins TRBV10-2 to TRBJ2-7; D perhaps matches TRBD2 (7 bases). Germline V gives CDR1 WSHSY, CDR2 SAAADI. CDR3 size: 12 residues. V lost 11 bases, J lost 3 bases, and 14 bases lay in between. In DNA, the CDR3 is TGCGCCGGGGGGGCAGGCCTCTACGAGCAGTACTTC. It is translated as CAGGAGLYEQYF.

The CDR3 nucleotides read TGCAGCGTTGACCGAGGAGGGGGAGAGACCCAGTACTTC. Protein sequence: CSVDRGGGETQYF. The V gene is TRBV29-1, the J gene TRBJ2-5, with D possibly being TRBD1 or TRBD2 (6 bases each). The germline V and J ends were trimmed by 3 bases and 4 bases, with 12 bases remaining between them. Germline CDR1 reads SQVTM; CDR2 reads ANQGSEA. The CDR3 loop spans 13 amino acids.

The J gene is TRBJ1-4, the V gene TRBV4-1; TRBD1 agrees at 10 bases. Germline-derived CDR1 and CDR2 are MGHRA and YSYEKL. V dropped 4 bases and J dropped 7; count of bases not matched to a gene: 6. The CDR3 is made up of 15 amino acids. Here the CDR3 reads CASSPTGTGAEKLFF. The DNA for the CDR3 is TGCGCCAGCAGCCCGACCGGGACAGGGGCTGAAAAACTGTTTTTT.

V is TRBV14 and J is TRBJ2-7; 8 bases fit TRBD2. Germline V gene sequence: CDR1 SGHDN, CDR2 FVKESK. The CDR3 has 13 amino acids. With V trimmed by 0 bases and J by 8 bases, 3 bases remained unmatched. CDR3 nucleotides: TGTGCCAGCAGCCAAGAACTAGCGGCAAAGCAGTACTTC. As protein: CASSQELAAKQYF.

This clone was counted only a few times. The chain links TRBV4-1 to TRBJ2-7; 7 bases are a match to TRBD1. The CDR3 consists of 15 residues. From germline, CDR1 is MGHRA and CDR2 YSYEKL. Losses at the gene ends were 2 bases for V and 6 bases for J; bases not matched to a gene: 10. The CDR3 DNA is TGCGCCAGCAGCCAACTCACAGGGGCAGTTGGCGAGCAGTACTTC. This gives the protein CASSQLTGAVGEQYF.

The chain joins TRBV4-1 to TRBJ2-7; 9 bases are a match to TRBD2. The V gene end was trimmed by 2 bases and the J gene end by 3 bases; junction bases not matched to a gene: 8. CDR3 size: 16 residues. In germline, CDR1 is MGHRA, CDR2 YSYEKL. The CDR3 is CASSQPLAGSVYEQYF. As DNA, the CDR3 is TGCGCCAGCAGCCAACCTCTAGCGGGATCAGTCTACGAGCAGTACTTC.

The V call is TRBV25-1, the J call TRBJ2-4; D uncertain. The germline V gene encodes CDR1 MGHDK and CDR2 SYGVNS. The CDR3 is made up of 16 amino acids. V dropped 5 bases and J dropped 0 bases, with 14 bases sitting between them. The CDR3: CASSPPGWLAKNIQYF. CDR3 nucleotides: TGTGCCAGCAGTCCACCTGGGTGGCTAGCCAAAAACATTCAGTACTTC.

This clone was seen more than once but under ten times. CDR3 sequence: CSTGLAGLQFF. The CDR3 bases are TGCAGCACAGGACTAGCGGGATTGCAGTTCTTC. The chain uses TRBV29-1 and TRBJ2-1, with 12 bases fitting TRBD2. This CDR3 is built from 11 residues. V lost 8 bases and J lost 12; bases outside the gene matches: 5. Per the germline V gene, CDR1 is SQVTM and CDR2 is ANQGSEA.

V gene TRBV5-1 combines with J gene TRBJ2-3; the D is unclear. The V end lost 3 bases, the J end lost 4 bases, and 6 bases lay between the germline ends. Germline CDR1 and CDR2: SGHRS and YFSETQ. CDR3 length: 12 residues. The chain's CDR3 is CASSSTADTQYF. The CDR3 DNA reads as TGCGCCAGCAGCTCTACCGCAGATACGCAGTATTTT.

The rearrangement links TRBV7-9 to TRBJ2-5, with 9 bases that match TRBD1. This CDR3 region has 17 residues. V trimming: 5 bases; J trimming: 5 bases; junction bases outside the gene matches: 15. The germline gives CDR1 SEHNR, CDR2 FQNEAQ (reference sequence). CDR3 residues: CASSRTGTGKRGETQYF. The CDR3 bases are TGTGCCAGCAGCCGCACCGGGACAGGGAAAAGAGGGGAGACCCAGTACTTC.

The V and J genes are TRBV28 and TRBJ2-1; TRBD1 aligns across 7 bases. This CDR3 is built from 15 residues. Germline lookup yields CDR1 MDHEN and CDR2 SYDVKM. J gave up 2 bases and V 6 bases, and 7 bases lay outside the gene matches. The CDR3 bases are TGTGCCAGCAGGAAAACAGGGGTCGCCTACAATGAGCAGTTCTTC. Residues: CASRKTGVAYNEQFF.

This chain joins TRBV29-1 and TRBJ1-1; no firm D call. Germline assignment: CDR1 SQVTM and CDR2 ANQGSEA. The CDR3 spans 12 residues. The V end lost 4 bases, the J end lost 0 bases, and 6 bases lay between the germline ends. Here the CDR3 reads CSVVVVNTEAFF. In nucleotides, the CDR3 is TGCAGCGTTGTTGTGGTGAACACTGAAGCTTTCTTT.

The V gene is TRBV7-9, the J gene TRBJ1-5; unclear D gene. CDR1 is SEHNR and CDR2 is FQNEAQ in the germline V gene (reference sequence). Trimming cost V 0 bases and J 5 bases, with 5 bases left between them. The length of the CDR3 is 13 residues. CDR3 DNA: TGTGCCAGCAGCTTAGCGGTCTATCAGCCCCAGCATTTT. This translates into CASSLAVYQPQHF.

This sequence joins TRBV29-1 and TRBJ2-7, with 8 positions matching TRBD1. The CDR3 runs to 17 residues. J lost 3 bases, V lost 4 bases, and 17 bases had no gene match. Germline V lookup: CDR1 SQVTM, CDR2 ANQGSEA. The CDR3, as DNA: TGCAGCGTTGTTAGACAGGGGACGGACGGGGCGAGCTACGAGCAGTACTTC. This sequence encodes CSVVRQGTDGASYEQYF.

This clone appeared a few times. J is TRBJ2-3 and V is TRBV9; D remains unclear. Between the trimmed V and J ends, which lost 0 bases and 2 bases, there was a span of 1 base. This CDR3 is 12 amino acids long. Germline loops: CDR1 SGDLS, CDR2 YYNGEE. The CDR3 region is CASSVATDTQYF. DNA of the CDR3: TGTGCCAGCAGCGTAGCCACAGATACGCAGTATTTT.

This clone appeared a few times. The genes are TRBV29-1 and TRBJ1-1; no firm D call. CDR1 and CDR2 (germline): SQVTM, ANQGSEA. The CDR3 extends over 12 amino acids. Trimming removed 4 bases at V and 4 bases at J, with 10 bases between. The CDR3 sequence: CSVGLWGTEAFF. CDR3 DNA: TGCAGCGTTGGACTCTGGGGCACTGAAGCTTTCTTT.

This CDR3 is CSVEKTGGGNEQFF. The CDR3 DNA is TGCAGCGTTGAAAAGACAGGGGGCGGAAATGAGCAGTTCTTC. The chain links TRBV29-1 to TRBJ2-1; 10 bases are shared with TRBD1. Germline CDR1 SQVTM, CDR2 ANQGSEA. The CDR3 has 14 amino acids. Trimming at V came to 2 bases and at J to 7 bases, leaving 5 bases not matched to a gene.

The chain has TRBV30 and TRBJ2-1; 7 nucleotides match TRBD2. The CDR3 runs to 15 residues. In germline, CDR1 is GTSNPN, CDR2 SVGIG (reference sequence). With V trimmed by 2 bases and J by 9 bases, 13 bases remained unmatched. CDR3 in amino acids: CAWSRGRGRLGEQFF. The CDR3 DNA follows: TGTGCCTGGAGTCGCGGGAGAGGGAGACTTGGTGAGCAGTTCTTC.

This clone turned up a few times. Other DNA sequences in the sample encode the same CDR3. CDR3 sequence reads: CASSLGTGELFF. For the CDR3, the DNA is TGTGCCAGCAGTTTAGGTACCGGGGAGCTGTTTTTT. The rearrangement joins TRBV28 to TRBJ2-2, with unresolved D. CDR1 MDHEN and CDR2 SYDVKM come from the germline V gene. This CDR3 has 12 amino acids. V was trimmed by 2 bases and J by 5 bases, leaving 3 bases between them.

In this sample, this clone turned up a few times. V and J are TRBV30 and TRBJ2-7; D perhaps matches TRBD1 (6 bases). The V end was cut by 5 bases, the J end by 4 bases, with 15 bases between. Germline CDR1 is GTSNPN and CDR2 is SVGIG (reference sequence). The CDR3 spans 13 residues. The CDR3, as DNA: TGTGCCTGGGCCAGGGGTTCAGGATACGAGCAGTACTTC. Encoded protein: CAWARGSGYEQYF.

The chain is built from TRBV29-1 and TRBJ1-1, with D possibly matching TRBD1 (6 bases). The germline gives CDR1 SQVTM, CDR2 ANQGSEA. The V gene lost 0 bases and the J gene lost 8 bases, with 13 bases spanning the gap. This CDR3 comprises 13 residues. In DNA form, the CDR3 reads TGCAGCGTTGAAGAGGCTAAAGGGGGGGAAGCTTTCTTT. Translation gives CSVEEAKGGEAFF.

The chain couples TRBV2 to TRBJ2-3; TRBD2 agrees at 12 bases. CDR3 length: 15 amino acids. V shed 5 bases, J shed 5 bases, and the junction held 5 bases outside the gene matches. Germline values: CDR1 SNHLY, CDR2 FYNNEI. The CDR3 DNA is TGTGCCAGCAGTTCCCTAGCGGGAGGGGGAGATACGCAGTATTTT. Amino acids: CASSSLAGGGDTQYF.

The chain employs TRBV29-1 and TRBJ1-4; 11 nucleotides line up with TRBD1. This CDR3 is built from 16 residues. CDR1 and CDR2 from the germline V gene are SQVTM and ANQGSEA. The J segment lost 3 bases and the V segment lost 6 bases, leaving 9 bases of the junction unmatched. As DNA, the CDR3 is TGCAGCGTAACAACCGTGGGACAGGGGGCTAATGAAAAACTGTTTTTT. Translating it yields CSVTTVGQGANEKLFF.

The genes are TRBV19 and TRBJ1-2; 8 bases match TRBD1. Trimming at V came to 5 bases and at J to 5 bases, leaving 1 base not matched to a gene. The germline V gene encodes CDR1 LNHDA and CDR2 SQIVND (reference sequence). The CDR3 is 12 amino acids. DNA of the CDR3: TGTGCCAGTAGTGACAGGGGTTATGGCTACACCTTC. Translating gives CASSDRGYGYTF.

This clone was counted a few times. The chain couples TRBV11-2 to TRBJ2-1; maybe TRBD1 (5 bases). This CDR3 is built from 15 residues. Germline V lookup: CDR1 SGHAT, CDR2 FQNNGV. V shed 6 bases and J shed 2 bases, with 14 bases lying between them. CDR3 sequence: CASRYQGSPYNEQFF. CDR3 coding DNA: TGTGCCAGCAGATATCAGGGTAGCCCCTACAATGAGCAGTTCTTC.

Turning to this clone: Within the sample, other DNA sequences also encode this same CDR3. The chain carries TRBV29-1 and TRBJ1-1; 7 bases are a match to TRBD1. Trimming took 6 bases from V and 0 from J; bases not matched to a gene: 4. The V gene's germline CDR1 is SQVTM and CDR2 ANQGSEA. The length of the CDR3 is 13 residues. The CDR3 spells CSVTTGMNTEAFF. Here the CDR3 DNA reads TGCAGCGTAACGACAGGGATGAACACTGAAGCTTTCTTT.

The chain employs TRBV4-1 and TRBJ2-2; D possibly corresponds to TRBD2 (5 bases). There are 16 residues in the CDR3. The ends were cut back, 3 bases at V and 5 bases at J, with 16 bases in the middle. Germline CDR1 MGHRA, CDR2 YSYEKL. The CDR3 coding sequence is TGCGCCAGCAGCCAGGTTGTAGGGCCGGGAACCGGGGAGCTGTTTTTT. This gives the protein CASSQVVGPGTGELFF.